This TCR beta chain was identified during a study of shared clonotypes between healthy human individuals. Looking at the study overall: Donors consisted of a couple of women and a few men between 18 and 49.

Notes on this clone: The antigen is undetermined. The same CDR3 is also encoded by other DNA sequences in this sample.

The germline CDR1 and CDR2 sequences are SQVTM and ANQGSEA. This CDR3 region has 13 residues. V was shortened by 6 bases and J by 0 bases, with 11 bases between the two germline ends. This table comes from immunoSEQ multiplex PCR, and its TCRdb copy is limited to in-frame clones, with some not included. Found here are more than 2 million clones, 85% to 95% of them singletons; the top ten hold under 0.15%. Broader study findings: The sampled material consisted only of blood, and tissue repertoires are likely to differ. With several donors compared, 5% to 5.5% of naive CD4 clonotypes were shared. Shared clonotypes across all four donors exceeded non-shared ones in generation probability.

The gene calls are TRBV29-1 and TRBJ1-1, with D possibly matching TRBD1 (6 bases). Material: naive CD4+ T cells sorted from blood. Subset specified: CD45RA+ positively selected. The TCR was taken from a man aged 18 to 30 in good health. The CDR3 DNA follows: TGCAGCGTAGGACAGCGATTGAACACTGAAGCTTTCTTT. The encoded protein is CSVGQRLNTEAFF. Variable domain in full (rest from reference TRBV29-1 and TRBJ1-1): SAVISQKPSRDICQRGTSLTIQCQVDSQVTMMFWYRQQPGQSLTLIATANQGSEATYESGFVIDKFPISRPNLTFSTLTVSNMSPEDSSIYLCSVGQRLNTEAFFGQGTRLTVV.